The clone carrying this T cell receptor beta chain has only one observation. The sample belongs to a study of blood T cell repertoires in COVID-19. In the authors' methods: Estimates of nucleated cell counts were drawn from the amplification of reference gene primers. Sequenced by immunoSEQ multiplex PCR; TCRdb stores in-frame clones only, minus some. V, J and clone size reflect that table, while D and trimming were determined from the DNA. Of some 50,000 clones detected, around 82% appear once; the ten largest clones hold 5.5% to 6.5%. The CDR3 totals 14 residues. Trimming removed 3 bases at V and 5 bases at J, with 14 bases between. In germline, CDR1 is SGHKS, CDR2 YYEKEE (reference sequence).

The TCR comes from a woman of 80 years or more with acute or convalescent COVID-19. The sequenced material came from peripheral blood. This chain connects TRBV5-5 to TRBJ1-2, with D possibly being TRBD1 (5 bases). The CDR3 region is CASSSQGSRYGYTF. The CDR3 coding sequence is TGTGCCAGCAGCTCTCAGGGTTCGCGGTATGGCTACACCTTC.